This TCR beta chain was captured in a study of blood T cell repertoires in COVID-19. The ends were cut back, 3 bases at V and 0 bases at J, with 20 bases in the middle. CDR1 is MRHNA and CDR2 is SNTAGT in the germline V gene. CDR3 length: 18 amino acids. Cohorts were assigned according to the clinical history that participants reported. Measured with immunoSEQ multiplex PCR; TCRdb has only the in-frame clones, and not every one. The sample carries around 430,000 clones, around nine tenths recorded once. This clonotype was obtained from a woman aged 45-65 years who had recovered from COVID-19. The chain uses TRBV6-4 and TRBJ1-1; perhaps TRBD1 as D (5 bases). The sample comprised PBMCs or T cells enriched from blood (not recorded which). The CDR3 coding sequence is TGTGCCAGCAGTGAAAGGGATGGGAAACAGGTGTTGAACACTGAAGCTTTCTTT. Protein product: CASSERDGKQVLNTEAFF.